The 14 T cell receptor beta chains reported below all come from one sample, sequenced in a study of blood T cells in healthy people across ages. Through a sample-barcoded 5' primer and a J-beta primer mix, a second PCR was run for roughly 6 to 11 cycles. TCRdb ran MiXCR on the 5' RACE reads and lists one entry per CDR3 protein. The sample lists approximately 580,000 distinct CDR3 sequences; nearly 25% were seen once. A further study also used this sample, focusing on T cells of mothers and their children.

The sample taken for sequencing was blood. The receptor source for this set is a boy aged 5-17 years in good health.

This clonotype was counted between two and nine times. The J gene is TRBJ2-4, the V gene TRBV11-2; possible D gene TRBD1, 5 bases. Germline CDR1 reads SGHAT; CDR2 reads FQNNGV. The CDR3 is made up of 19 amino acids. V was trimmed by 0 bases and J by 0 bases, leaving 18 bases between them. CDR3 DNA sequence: TGTGCCAGCAGCTTAGACGGTTCTAAGACAGCCACAGCCAAAAACATTCAGTACTTC. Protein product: CASSLDGSKTATAKNIQYF.

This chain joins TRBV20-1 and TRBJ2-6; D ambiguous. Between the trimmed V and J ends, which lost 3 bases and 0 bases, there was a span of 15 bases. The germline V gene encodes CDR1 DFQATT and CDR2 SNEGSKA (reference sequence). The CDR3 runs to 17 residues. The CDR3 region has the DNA TGCAGTGCTAGTCACGGACCATTAATCTCTGGGGCCAACGTCCTGACTTTC. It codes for CSASHGPLISGANVLTF.

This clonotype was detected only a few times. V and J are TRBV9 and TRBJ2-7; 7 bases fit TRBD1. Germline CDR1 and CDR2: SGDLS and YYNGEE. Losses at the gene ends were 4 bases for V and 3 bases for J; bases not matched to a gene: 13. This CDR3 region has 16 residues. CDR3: CASSPTQRGQNYEQYF. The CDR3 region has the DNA TGTGCCAGCAGCCCAACTCAGAGGGGACAGAACTACGAGCAGTACTTC.

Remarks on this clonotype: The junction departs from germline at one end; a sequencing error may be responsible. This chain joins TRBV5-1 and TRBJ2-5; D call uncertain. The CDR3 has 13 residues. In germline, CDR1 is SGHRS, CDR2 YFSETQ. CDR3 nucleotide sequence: TGCGCCAGCAGCTTGGCTGGCGACAATGAGCAGTCCTTC. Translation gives CASSLAGDNEQSF.

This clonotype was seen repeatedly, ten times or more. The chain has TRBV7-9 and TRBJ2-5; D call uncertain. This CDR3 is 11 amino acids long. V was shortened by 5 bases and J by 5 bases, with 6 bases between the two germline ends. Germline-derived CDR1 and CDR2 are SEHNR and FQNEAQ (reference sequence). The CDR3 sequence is CASSHAETQYF. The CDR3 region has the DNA TGTGCCAGCAGCCATGCGGAGACCCAGTACTTC.

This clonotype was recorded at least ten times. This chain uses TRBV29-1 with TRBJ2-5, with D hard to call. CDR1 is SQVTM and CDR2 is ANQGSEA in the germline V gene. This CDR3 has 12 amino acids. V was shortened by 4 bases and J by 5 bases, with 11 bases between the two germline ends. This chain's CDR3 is CSVGPGPETQYF. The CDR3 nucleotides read TGCAGCGTTGGACCCGGGCCCGAGACCCAGTACTTC.

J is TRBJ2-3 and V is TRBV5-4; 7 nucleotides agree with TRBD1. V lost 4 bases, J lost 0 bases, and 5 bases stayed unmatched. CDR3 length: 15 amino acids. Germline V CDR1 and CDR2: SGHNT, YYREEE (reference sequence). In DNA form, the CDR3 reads TGTGCCAGCAGCGACGGGACAGCTAGCACAGATACGCAGTATTTT. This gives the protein CASSDGTASTDTQYF.

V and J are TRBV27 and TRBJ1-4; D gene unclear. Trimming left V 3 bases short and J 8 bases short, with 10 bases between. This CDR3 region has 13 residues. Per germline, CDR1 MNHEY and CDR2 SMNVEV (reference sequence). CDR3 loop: CASSFDRGEKLFF. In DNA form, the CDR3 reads TGTGCCAGCAGTTTTGACCGCGGGGAAAAACTGTTTTTT.

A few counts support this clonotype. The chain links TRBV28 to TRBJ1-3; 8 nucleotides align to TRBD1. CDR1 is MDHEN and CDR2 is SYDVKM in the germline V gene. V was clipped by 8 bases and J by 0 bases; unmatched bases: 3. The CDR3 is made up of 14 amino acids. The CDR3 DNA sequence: TGTGCCAGCGACAGGGGATTCTCTGGAAACACCATATATTTT. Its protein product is CASDRGFSGNTIYF.

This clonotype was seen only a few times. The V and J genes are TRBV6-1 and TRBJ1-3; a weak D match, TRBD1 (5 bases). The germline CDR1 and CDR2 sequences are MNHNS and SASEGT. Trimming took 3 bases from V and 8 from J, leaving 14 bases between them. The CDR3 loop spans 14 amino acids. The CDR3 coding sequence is TGTGCCAGCAGTGAGAGGGACCGCTTTGACACCATATATTTT. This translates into CASSERDRFDTIYF.

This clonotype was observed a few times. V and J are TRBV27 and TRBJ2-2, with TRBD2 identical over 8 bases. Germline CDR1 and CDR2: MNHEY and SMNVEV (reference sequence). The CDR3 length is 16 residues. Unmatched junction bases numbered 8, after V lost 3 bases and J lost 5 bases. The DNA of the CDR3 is TGTGCCAGCAGTTTGTACGGGGGGGCGGTGACCGGGGAGCTGTTTTTT. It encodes CASSLYGGAVTGELFF.

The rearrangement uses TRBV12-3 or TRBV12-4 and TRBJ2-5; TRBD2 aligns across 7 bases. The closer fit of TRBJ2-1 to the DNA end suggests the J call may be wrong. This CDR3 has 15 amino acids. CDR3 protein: CASSPGGGRTTEQFF. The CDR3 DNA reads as TGTGCCAGCAGCCCCGGGGGAGGGAGGACGACTGAGCAGTTCTTC.

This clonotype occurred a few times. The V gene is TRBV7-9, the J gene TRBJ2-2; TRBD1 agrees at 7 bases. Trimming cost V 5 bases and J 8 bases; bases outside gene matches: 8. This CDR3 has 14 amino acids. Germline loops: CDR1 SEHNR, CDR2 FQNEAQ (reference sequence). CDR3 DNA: TGTGCCAGCAGCCTCTCCAGGGGGTGGGGGGAGCTGTTTTTT. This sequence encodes CASSLSRGWGELFF. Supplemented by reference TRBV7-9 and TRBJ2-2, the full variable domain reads DTGVSQNPRHKITKRGQNVTFRCDPISEHNRLYWYRQTLGQGPEFLTYFQNEAQLEKSRLLSDRFSAERPKGSFSTLEIQRTEQGDSAMYLCASSLSRGWGELFFGEGSRLTVL.

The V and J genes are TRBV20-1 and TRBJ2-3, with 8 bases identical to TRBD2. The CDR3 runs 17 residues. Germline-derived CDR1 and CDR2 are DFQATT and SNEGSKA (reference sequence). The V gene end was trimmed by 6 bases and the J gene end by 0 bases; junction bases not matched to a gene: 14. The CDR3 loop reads CSAITGTRWGSTDTQYF. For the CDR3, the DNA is TGCAGTGCCATAACCGGGACTAGATGGGGGAGCACAGATACGCAGTATTTT.